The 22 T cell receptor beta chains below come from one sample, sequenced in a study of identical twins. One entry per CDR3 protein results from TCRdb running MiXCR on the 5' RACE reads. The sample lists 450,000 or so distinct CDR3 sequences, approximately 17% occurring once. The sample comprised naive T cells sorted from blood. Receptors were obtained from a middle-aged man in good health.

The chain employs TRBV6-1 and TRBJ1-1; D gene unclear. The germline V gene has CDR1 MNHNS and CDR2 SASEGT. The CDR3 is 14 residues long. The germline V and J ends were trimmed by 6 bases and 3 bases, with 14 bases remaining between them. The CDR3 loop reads CASRRETVHTEAFF. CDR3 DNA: TGTGCCAGCAGACGGGAAACGGTCCACACTGAAGCTTTCTTT.

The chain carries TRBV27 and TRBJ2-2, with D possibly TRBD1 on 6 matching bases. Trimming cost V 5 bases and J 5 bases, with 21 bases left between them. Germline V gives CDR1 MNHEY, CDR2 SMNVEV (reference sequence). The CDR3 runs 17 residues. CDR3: CASSLGQPSAGTGELFF. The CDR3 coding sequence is TGTGCCAGCAGTCTCGGACAGCCCAGCGCAGGTACCGGGGAGCTGTTTTTT.

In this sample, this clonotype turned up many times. In DNA, the CDR3 is TGTGCCAGCAGCCCCGGGTTCTTTGGTGAGACCCAGTACTTC. Translation: CASSPGFFGETQYF. This chain uses TRBV6-1 with TRBJ2-5; no clear D. V lost 6 bases and J lost 5, with 16 bases in between. Looked up from germline, CDR1 is MNHNS and CDR2 is SASEGT. This CDR3 is built from 14 residues.

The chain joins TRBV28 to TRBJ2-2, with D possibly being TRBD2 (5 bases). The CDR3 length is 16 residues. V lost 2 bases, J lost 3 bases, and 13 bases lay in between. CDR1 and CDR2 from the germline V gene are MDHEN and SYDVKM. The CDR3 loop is CASSLIRGLYTGELFF. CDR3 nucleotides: TGTGCCAGCAGTTTAATACGGGGTTTGTACACCGGGGAGCTGTTTTTT. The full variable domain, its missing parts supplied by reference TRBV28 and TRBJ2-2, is DVKVTQSSRYLVKRTGEKVFLECVQDMDHENMFWYRQDPGLGLRLIYFSYDVKMKEKGDIPEGYSVSREKKERFSLILESASTNQTSMYLCASSLIRGLYTGELFFGEGSRLTVL.

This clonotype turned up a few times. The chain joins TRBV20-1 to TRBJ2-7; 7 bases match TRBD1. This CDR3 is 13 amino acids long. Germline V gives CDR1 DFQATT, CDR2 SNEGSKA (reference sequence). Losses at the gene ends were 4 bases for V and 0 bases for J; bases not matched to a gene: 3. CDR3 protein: CSATGTDSYEQYF. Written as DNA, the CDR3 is TGCAGTGCTACCGGGACAGACTCCTACGAGCAGTACTTC.

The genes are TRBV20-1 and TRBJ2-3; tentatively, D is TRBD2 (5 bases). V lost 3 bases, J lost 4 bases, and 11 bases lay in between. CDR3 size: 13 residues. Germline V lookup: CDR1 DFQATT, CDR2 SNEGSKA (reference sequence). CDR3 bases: TGCAGTGCTAGTGCCTCCGGGGCAGATACGCAGTATTTT. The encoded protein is CSASASGADTQYF.

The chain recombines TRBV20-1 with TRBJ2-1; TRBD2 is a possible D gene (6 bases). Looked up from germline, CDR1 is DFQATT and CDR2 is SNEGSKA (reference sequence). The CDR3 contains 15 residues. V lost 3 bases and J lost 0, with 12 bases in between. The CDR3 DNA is TGCAGTGCTAGGAGGCCGGGAGACTCCTACAATGAGCAGTTCTTC. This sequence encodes CSARRPGDSYNEQFF.

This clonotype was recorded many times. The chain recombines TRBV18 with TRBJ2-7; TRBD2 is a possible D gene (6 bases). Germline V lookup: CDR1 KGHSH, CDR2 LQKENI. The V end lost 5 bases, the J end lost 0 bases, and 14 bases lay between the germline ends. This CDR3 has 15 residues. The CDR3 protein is CASSISSASSYEQYF. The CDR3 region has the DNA TGTGCCAGCTCAATTTCTAGCGCGAGCTCCTACGAGCAGTACTTC. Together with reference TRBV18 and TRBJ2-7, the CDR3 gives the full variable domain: NAGVMQNPRHLVRRRGQEARLRCSPMKGHSHVYWYRQLPEEGLKFMVYLQKENIIDESGMPKERFSAEFPKEGPSILRIQQVVRGDSAAYFCASSISSASSYEQYFGPGTRLTVT.

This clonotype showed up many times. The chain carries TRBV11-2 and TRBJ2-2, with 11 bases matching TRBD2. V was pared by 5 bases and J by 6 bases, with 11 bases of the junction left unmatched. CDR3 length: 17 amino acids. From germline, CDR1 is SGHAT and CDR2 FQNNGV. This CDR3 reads CASSQYSGREGAGELFF. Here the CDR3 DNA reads TGTGCCAGCAGCCAATATAGCGGGAGGGAGGGCGCCGGGGAGCTGTTTTTT.

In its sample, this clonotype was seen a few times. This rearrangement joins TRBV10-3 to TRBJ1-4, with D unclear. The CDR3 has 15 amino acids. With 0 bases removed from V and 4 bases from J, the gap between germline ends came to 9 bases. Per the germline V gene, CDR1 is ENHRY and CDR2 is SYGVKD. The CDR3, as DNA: TGTGCCATCAGTGAGTCTGACGGCAATAATGAAAAACTGTTTTTT. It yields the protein CAISESDGNNEKLFF.

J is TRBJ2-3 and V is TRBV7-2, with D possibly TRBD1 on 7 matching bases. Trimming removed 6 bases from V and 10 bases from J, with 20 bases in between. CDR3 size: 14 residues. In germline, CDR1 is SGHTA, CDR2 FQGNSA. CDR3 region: CASRLTSTGDPQYF. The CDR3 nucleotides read TGTGCCAGCAGATTAACTAGCACAGGGGATCCGCAGTATTTT.

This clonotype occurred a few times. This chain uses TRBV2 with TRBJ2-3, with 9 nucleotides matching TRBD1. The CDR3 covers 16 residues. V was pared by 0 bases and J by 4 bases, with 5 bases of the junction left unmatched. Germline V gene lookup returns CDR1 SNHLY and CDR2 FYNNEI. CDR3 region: CASSEAWTGASDTQYF. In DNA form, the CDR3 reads TGTGCCAGCAGTGAAGCTTGGACAGGGGCTTCAGATACGCAGTATTTT.

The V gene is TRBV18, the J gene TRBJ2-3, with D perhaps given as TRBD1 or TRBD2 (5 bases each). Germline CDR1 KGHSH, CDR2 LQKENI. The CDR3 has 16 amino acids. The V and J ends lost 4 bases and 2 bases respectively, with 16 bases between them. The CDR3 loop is CASSLEGRGPTDTQYF. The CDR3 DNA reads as TGTGCCAGCTCACTTGAGGGAAGGGGCCCCACAGATACGCAGTATTTT.

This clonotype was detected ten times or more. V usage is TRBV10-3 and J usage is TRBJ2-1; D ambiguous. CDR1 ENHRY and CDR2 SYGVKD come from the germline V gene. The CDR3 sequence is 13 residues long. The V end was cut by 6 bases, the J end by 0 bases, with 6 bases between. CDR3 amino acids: CAIRGSSYNEQFF. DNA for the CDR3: TGTGCCATCAGAGGCTCCTCCTACAATGAGCAGTTCTTC.

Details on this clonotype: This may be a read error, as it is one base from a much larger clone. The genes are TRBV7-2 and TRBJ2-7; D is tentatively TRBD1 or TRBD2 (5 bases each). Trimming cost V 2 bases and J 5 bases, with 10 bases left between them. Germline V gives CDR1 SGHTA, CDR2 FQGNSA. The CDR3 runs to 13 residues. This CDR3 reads CASSLIRDHEQYF. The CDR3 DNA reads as TGTGCCAGCAGCTTAATCAGGGACCACGAGCAGTACTTC.

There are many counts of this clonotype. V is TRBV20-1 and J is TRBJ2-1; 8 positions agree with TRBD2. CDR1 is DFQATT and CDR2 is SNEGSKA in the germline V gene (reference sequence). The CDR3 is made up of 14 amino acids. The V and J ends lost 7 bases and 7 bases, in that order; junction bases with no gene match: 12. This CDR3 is CSGRAREVLNEQFF. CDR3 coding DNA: TGCAGTGGACGGGCGCGGGAGGTTCTGAATGAGCAGTTCTTC.

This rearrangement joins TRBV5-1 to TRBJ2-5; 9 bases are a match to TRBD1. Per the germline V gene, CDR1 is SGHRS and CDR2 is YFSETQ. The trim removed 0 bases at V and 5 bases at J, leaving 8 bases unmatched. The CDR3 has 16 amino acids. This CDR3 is CASSLEPGQGLETQYF. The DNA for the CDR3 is TGCGCCAGCAGCTTGGAGCCGGGACAGGGCCTGGAGACCCAGTACTTC.

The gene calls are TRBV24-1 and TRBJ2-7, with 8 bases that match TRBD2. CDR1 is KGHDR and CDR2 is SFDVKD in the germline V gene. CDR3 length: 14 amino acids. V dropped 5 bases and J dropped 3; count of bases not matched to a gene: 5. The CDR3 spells CATSAGLAGYEQYF. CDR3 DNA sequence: TGTGCCACCAGTGCCGGGCTAGCGGGCTACGAGCAGTACTTC.

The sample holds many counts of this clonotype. The CDR3 bases are TGTGCCAGCAGTGTCGGCCCGGTGGGCTACGAGCAGTACTTC. It is translated as CASSVGPVGYEQYF. The chain is built from TRBV28 and TRBJ2-7; D not certain. Trimming shortened V by 5 bases and J by 3 bases, and 14 bases separated the two germline ends. This CDR3 is 14 amino acids long. Looked up from germline, CDR1 is MDHEN and CDR2 is SYDVKM.

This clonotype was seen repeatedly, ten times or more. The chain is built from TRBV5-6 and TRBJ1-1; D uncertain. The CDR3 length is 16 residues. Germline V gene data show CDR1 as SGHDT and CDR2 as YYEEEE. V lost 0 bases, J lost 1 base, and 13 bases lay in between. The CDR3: CASSLGFLEANTEAFF. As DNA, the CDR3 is TGTGCCAGCAGCTTGGGGTTCTTGGAGGCGAACACTGAAGCTTTCTTT.

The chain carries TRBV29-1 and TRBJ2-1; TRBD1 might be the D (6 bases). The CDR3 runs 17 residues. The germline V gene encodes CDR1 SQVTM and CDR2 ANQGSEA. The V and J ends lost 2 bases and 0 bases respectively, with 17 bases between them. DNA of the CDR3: TGCAGCGTTGAAACGGGACAAAGGGCCTTCTCCTACAATGAGCAGTTCTTC. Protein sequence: CSVETGQRAFSYNEQFF.

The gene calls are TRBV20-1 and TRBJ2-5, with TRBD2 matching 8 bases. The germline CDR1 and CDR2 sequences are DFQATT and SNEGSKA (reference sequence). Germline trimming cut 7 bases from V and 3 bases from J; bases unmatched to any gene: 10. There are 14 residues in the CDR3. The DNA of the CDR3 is TGCAGTGGTGTTAAACTAGCGGAAGAAGAGACCCAGTACTTC. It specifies CSGVKLAEEETQYF.